The present entry profiles one T cell receptor (beta chain) with its context. This sample was taken from a study of T cell changes during pregnancy in multiple sclerosis. TCRdb's copy holds only in-frame clones and misses some; the assay was immunoSEQ multiplex PCR. The sample carries 35,000 to 40,000 clones, more than 85% recorded once. V was clipped by 5 bases and J by 8 bases, with 13 bases between them. The CDR3 is made up of 13 amino acids. Germline loops: CDR1 LNHNV, CDR2 YYDKDF (reference sequence). This receptor was identified in a female donor with multiple sclerosis, enrolled in a pregnancy study. The material was CD8+ T cells from peripheral blood mononuclear cells, obtained in the third trimester of pregnancy. The V call is TRBV15, the J call TRBJ2-1, with D possibly TRBD2 on 5 matching bases. CDR3 coding DNA: TGTGCCACCAGCTACCGGGGAGCTGATGAGCAGTTCTTC. Translating gives CATSYRGADEQFF. Based on the CDR3 plus reference TRBV15 and TRBJ2-1, the full variable domain is DAMVIQNPRYQVTQFGKPVTLSCSQTLNHNVMYWYQQKSSQAPKLLFHYYDKDFNNEADTPDNFQSRRPNTSFCFLDIRSPGLGDTAMYLCATSYRGADEQFFGPGTRLTVL.